The next 2 T cell receptor beta chains were all read from a single sample in a study of cytomegalovirus exposure and HLA in healthy donors. The PCR was carried out with 60 Vbeta primers and 13 Jbeta primers. Measured with immunoSEQ multiplex PCR; TCRdb has only the in-frame clones, and not every one. The sample shows about 120,000 clones, 70% to 80% of them seen only once. The sample comprised PBMCs. The origin of the receptors is a man aged 25 to 45 in good health and CMV-seropositive.

V usage is TRBV14 and J usage is TRBJ2-7; the D gene is possibly TRBD2 (6 bases). The CDR3 loop spans 17 amino acids. CDR1 is SGHDN and CDR2 is FVKESK in the germline V gene. Trimming cost V 6 bases and J 5 bases, with 26 bases left between them. CDR3 protein: CASSRRLAEAGRNEQYF. DNA of the CDR3: TGTGCCAGCAGTCGTCGATTGGCAGAGGCAGGGAGGAACGAGCAGTACTTC.

The J gene is TRBJ2-6, the V gene TRBV10-2; D is undetermined. V shed 1 base and J shed 1 base, with 8 bases lying between them. The CDR3 loop spans 16 amino acids. Per the germline V gene, CDR1 is WSHSY and CDR2 is SAAADI. The CDR3, as DNA: TGCGCCAGCAGTGAGTTCGTAGTATCTGGGGCCAACGTCCTGACTTTC. Protein: CASSEFVVSGANVLTF.